A single sample is the source of the 25 T cell receptor beta chains below, sequenced in a study of liver allograft versus peripheral blood T cells. Study context: Transplanted livers and recipients' peripheral blood had their T cell receptor repertoires compared.

Each CDR3 protein gets one entry after TCRdb re-called the reads with MiXCR. The repertoire holds some 15,000 distinct CDR3 sequences, with around 20% as singletons. Every receptor here comes from a human patient who had a liver transplant. Some of the T cells may derive from the graft donor.

The chain uses TRBV30 and TRBJ1-1; 7 nucleotides line up with TRBD1. The CDR3 contains 14 residues. Germline V gene lookup returns CDR1 GTSNPN and CDR2 SVGIG (reference sequence). J gave up 5 bases and V 3 bases, and 9 bases lay outside the gene matches. The CDR3 is CAWSSGGGLTEAFF. Here the CDR3 DNA reads TGTGCCTGGAGCTCAGGGGGAGGGTTGACTGAAGCTTTCTTT.

This clonotype was counted at least ten times. The chain combines TRBV7-9 with TRBJ2-5; D may be TRBD1 (5 bases). V was cut by 1 base and J by 4 bases, with 13 bases left in between. Germline V CDR1 and CDR2: SEHNR, FQNEAQ (reference sequence). This CDR3 has 15 amino acids. Written as DNA, the CDR3 is TGTGCCAGCAGCTTAGGGCAGGGAAAGGTAGAGACCCAGTACTTC. It encodes CASSLGQGKVETQYF.

This clonotype is medium-sized by share. The chain links TRBV18 to TRBJ2-3; TRBD2 is a possible D gene (5 bases). Germline lookup yields CDR1 KGHSH and CDR2 LQKENI. This CDR3 comprises 14 residues. V lost 2 bases, J lost 5 bases, and 11 bases lay in between. The CDR3: CASSPTEEVDTQYF. The CDR3 DNA sequence: TGTGCCAGCTCACCAACGGAGGAGGTAGATACGCAGTATTTT.

This chain connects TRBV28 to TRBJ1-1, with D perhaps matching TRBD1 (5 bases). The V gene lost 4 bases and the J gene lost 5 bases, with 14 bases spanning the gap. The CDR3 contains 14 residues. In germline, CDR1 is MDHEN, CDR2 SYDVKM. The CDR3 loop reads CASSSPAGRTEAFF. In nucleotides, the CDR3 is TGTGCCAGCAGTTCCCCCGCAGGGCGAACTGAAGCTTTCTTT.

Notes on this clonotype: A much bigger clone sits one base away, suggesting this may be a read error. The chain couples TRBV6-1 to TRBJ2-2, with D perhaps TRBD1 or TRBD2 (5 bases each). Germline CDR1 is MNHNS and CDR2 is SASEGT. The CDR3 runs to 15 residues. CDR3 in amino acids: CASSRGQGNTEELFF. CDR3 nucleotide sequence: TGTGCCAGCAGTCGAGGGCAGGGTAACACCGAGGAGCTGTTTTTT.

V and J are TRBV28 and TRBJ2-3, with D possibly TRBD2 on 6 matching bases. Per germline, CDR1 MDHEN and CDR2 SYDVKM. Trimming shortened V by 4 bases and J by 7 bases, and 15 bases separated the two germline ends. This CDR3 region has 14 residues. CDR3 region: CASSSSSGGHTQYF. CDR3 nucleotides: TGTGCCAGCAGTTCCTCTTCCGGAGGGCATACGCAGTATTTT.

This clonotype came up many times. The chain combines TRBV7-3 with TRBJ2-1; D ambiguous. Germline CDR1 SGHTA, CDR2 FQGTGA. The V gene lost 5 bases and the J gene lost 6 bases, with 11 bases spanning the gap. This CDR3 is 13 amino acids long. Here the CDR3 reads CASSEIPLNEQFF. CDR3 coding DNA: TGTGCCAGCAGCGAAATTCCCCTCAATGAGCAGTTCTTC.

Within the sample, this clonotype is medium-sized. This chain joins TRBV29-1 and TRBJ2-7; D could derive from TRBD1 or TRBD2 (6 bases each). The CDR3 consists of 13 residues. Germline values: CDR1 SQVTM, CDR2 ANQGSEA. V was shortened by 6 bases and J by 6 bases, with 18 bases between the two germline ends. In DNA, the CDR3 is TGCAGCGTCCTCGGGGGCCGGGCTGTCGAGCAGTACTTC. It encodes CSVLGGRAVEQYF.

The sample holds many counts of this clonotype. The rearrangement joins TRBV10-3 to TRBJ2-1; the D gene could be TRBD1 or TRBD2 (5 bases each). Germline CDR1 and CDR2: ENHRY and SYGVKD. The CDR3 length is 12 residues. Trimming removed 6 bases from V and 7 bases from J, with 10 bases in between. This CDR3 reads CAISGDRNEQFF. In DNA form, the CDR3 reads TGTGCCATCAGCGGGGACCGGAATGAGCAGTTCTTC.

The chain couples TRBV10-1 to TRBJ2-2; maybe TRBD1 (5 bases). Trimming removed 2 bases at V and 0 bases at J, with 7 bases between. Germline V lookup: CDR1 WNHNN, CDR2 SYGVQD (reference sequence). The CDR3 extends over 15 amino acids. The CDR3 spells CASSEDRANTGELFF. CDR3 nucleotides: TGCGCCAGCAGTGAGGACAGAGCGAACACCGGGGAGCTGTTTTTT.

This clonotype was recorded a few times. CDR3 in DNA: TGTGCCAGCAGCTTAACTGGACCGGGCAATCAGCCCCAGCATTTT. This gives the protein CASSLTGPGNQPQHF. The V and J genes are TRBV7-2 and TRBJ1-5; D remains ambiguous. Germline-derived CDR1 and CDR2 are SGHTA and FQGNSA. Trimming removed 2 bases at V and 2 bases at J, with 10 bases between. The CDR3 covers 15 residues.

The CDR3 sequence is CSARDVGSSSYNEQFF. DNA of the CDR3: TGCAGTGCTAGAGATGTCGGATCGAGCTCCTACAATGAGCAGTTCTTC. The chain joins TRBV20-1 to TRBJ2-1; D remains ambiguous. Germline lookup yields CDR1 DFQATT and CDR2 SNEGSKA (reference sequence). Trimming left V 0 bases short and J 0 bases short, with 12 bases between. There are 16 residues in the CDR3.

The V call is TRBV6-5, the J call TRBJ1-1; 8 bases match TRBD1. The CDR3 runs to 15 residues. Germline V gives CDR1 MNHEY, CDR2 SVGAGI. V trimming: 5 bases; J trimming: 1 base; junction bases outside the gene matches: 6. The CDR3 DNA reads as TGTGCCAGCAGTCCCCTAGGGACAGGGAACACTGAAGCTTTCTTT. Encoded protein: CASSPLGTGNTEAFF.

The CDR3 reads CASSAHYEQYF. The CDR3 bases are TGTGCCAGCAGCGCGCACTACGAGCAGTACTTC. V is TRBV6-1 and J is TRBJ2-7; D not certain. Per germline, CDR1 MNHNS and CDR2 SASEGT. This CDR3 spans 11 amino acids. V shed 6 bases and J shed 3 bases, with 6 bases lying between them.

This clonotype was seen more than once but under ten times. V and J are TRBV5-5 and TRBJ2-1; TRBD1 is a possible D gene (6 bases). Germline lookup yields CDR1 SGHKS and CDR2 YYEKEE (reference sequence). This CDR3 spans 15 amino acids. With 2 bases removed from V and 3 bases from J, the gap between germline ends came to 12 bases. CDR3 in DNA: TGTGCCAGCAGCTTCTCCGGGACACTCTACAATGAGCAGTTCTTC. Translated: CASSFSGTLYNEQFF.

This clonotype was found a few times. This chain connects TRBV6-5 to TRBJ2-7, with a tentative D call TRBD1 (5 bases). V lost 2 bases and J lost 0, with 17 bases in between. The CDR3 extends over 17 amino acids. CDR1 and CDR2 from the germline V gene are MNHEY and SVGAGI. The CDR3 is CASSYEQSTGASYEQYF. The CDR3 DNA sequence: TGTGCCAGCAGTTACGAACAAAGTACAGGCGCCTCCTACGAGCAGTACTTC.

A note on this clonotype: A much larger clone lies a single base off, so this may be a read error. The chain carries TRBV6-1 and TRBJ2-1; unclear D gene. The germline V gene encodes CDR1 MNHNS and CDR2 SASEGT. The CDR3 loop spans 14 amino acids. The CDR3 here is CASSEGNIRNEQSF. The DNA of the CDR3 is TGTGCCAGCAGTGAAGGTAACATCCGGAATGAGCAGTCCTTC.

This clonotype was seen a few times. The J gene is TRBJ2-5, the V gene TRBV19; tentatively, D is TRBD1 or TRBD2 (5 bases each). V was shortened by 5 bases and J by 4 bases, with 17 bases between the two germline ends. The CDR3 sequence is 15 residues long. CDR1 is LNHDA and CDR2 is SQIVND in the germline V gene (reference sequence). The CDR3 reads CASSVGRGPGETQYF. For the CDR3, the DNA is TGTGCCAGTAGTGTCGGACGGGGACCAGGAGAGACCCAGTACTTC.

The gene calls are TRBV7-2 and TRBJ1-6; D not resolved. This CDR3 spans 16 amino acids. V was clipped by 1 base and J by 1 base, with 8 bases between them. Germline CDR1 reads SGHTA; CDR2 reads FQGNSA. Here the CDR3 reads CASSLVAYSYNSPLHF. The DNA for the CDR3 is TGTGCCAGCAGCTTAGTGGCGTATTCCTATAATTCACCCCTCCACTTT.

The chain uses TRBV28 and TRBJ1-2; D is perhaps TRBD2 (5 bases). With the DNA end fitting TRBJ2-1 better, the J assignment may be wrong. Germline V gene lookup returns CDR1 MDHEN and CDR2 SYDVKM. The CDR3 loop spans 12 amino acids. The CDR3 sequence is CASSNNRREQFF. CDR3 coding DNA: TGTGCCAGCAGTAACAACCGGAGGGAGCAGTTCTTC.

This clonotype was observed a handful of times. The chain carries TRBV14 and TRBJ2-2; perhaps TRBD2 as D (5 bases). With 1 base removed from V and 2 bases from J, the gap between germline ends came to 11 bases. CDR1 SGHDN and CDR2 FVKESK come from the germline V gene. The CDR3 spans 16 residues. CDR3 amino acids: CASSQVTAVNTGELFF. CDR3 bases: TGTGCCAGCAGCCAAGTAACAGCGGTTAACACCGGGGAGCTGTTTTTT.

This rearrangement joins TRBV9 to TRBJ1-1; no reliable D call. Germline-derived CDR1 and CDR2 are SGDLS and YYNGEE. Trimming removed 0 bases at V and 0 bases at J, with 6 bases between. This CDR3 comprises 14 residues. CDR3 sequence reads: CASSVASMNTEAFF. For the CDR3, the DNA is TGTGCCAGCAGCGTAGCCAGCATGAACACTGAAGCTTTCTTT. Supplemented by reference TRBV9 and TRBJ1-1, the full variable domain reads DSGVTQTPKHLITATGQRVTLRCSPRSGDLSVYWYQQSLDQGLQFLIQYYNGEERAKGNILERFSAQQFPDLHSELNLSSLELGDSALYFCASSVASMNTEAFFGQGTRLTVV.

This clonotype was found many times. The rearrangement joins TRBV19 to TRBJ1-2; perhaps TRBD1 as D (6 bases). CDR3 size: 12 residues. V was cut by 6 bases and J by 5 bases, with 10 bases left in between. Germline V gives CDR1 LNHDA, CDR2 SQIVND (reference sequence). CDR3 nucleotides: TGTGCCAGTAGCCTGACAGGTTATGGCTACACCTTC. This sequence encodes CASSLTGYGYTF.

V usage is TRBV28 and J usage is TRBJ1-1, with D hard to call. The ends were cut back, 4 bases at V and 0 bases at J, with 9 bases in the middle. Germline loops: CDR1 MDHEN, CDR2 SYDVKM. This CDR3 region has 14 residues. The CDR3 nucleotides read TGTGCCAGCAGTTCGGCCAGAATGAACACTGAAGCTTTCTTT. This translates into CASSSARMNTEAFF. Variable domain in full (rest from reference TRBV28 and TRBJ1-1): DVKVTQSSRYLVKRTGEKVFLECVQDMDHENMFWYRQDPGLGLRLIYFSYDVKMKEKGDIPEGYSVSREKKERFSLILESASTNQTSMYLCASSSARMNTEAFFGQGTRLTVV.

This clonotype is termed medium-sized. This chain uses TRBV6-1 with TRBJ2-6; possible D gene TRBD2, 6 bases. V was trimmed by 2 bases and J by 3 bases, leaving 14 bases between them. CDR3 length: 17 residues. Germline values: CDR1 MNHNS, CDR2 SASEGT. The CDR3: CASSEISGRGGANVLTF. Here the CDR3 DNA reads TGTGCCAGCAGTGAAATTAGCGGTAGAGGTGGGGCCAACGTCCTGACTTTC.